This section outlines one T cell receptor (beta chain) sequence together with its context. What it binds is not known. This sample is drawn from a study of T cells in Graves' hyperthyroidism and ophthalmopathy. Study-level findings and limits: Ophthalmopathy stood apart from stable hyperthyroidism in a 13 V-J model. Most expanded thyroid clonotypes above 0.001 also appeared in blood.

TCR beta CDR3 region amplification was performed from RNA transcripts. The HTBI primer set was used in a first-round RT-PCR of the TCR CDR3. From the multiplex PCR reads, TCRdb called clonotypes with MiXCR, one entry per CDR3 protein. The repertoire holds approximately 600,000 distinct CDR3 sequences, with 15% to 20% as singletons. With 4 bases removed from V and 0 bases from J, the gap between germline ends came to 7 bases. CDR3 length: 13 amino acids. The V gene's germline CDR1 is GTSNPN and CDR2 SVGIG (reference sequence). Isolation of PBMCs was performed on roughly 9 ml fresh peripheral blood. This clonotype was sampled from a woman in her 30s with Graves' hyperthyroidism. The genes are TRBV30 and TRBJ1-3; D gene ambiguous. The sample was blood. CDR3 residues: CAWNQNSGNTIYF. In DNA, the CDR3 is TGTGCCTGGAACCAGAACTCTGGAAACACCATATATTTT.